This T cell receptor (beta chain) was identified during a study of molecular identifiers for immune sequencing clone quantification. General study results and limits: Jurkat TCR RNA spiked in from one cell reportedly remained identifiable amid approximately 970,000 naive cells.

As to this clonotype: Its target is not known.

Per the germline V gene, CDR1 is SGHRS and CDR2 is YFSETQ. V lost 5 bases and J 6 bases, leaving 22 bases between the germline ends. This CDR3 has 16 amino acids. Previously reported methods and listed TCR primers produced the bulk TCR libraries. MiXCR, applied by TCRdb to the PCR reads, yields one record per CDR3 protein. The sample carries over 550,000 distinct CDR3 sequences, about 25% recorded once. V and J are TRBV5-1 and TRBJ2-3; D is unresolved. The clonotype comes from a human donor in good health. Some libraries in this study had Jurkat cell RNA spiked in. Sequenced material: naive CD8+ T cells from blood, with Jurkat cell RNA spiked in. Sample subset: FACS-sorted CD8+CD4-CCR7+CD45RA+ naive T cells. The CDR3 sequence is CASSHGFTPAADTQYF. CDR3 bases: TGCGCCAGCAGTCATGGCTTCACCCCCGCGGCGGATACGCAGTATTTT.